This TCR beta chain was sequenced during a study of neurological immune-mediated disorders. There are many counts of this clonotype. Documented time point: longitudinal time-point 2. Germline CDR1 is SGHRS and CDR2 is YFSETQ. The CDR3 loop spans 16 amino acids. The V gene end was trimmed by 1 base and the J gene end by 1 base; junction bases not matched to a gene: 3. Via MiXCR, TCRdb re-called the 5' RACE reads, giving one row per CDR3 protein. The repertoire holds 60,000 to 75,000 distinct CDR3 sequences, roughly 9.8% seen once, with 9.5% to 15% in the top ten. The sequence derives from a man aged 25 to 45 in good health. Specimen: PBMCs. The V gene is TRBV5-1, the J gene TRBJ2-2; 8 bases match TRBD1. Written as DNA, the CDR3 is TGCGCCAGCAGCTTGTCCGGGACAGGGAACACCGGGGAGCTGTTTTTT. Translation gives CASSLSGTGNTGELFF.